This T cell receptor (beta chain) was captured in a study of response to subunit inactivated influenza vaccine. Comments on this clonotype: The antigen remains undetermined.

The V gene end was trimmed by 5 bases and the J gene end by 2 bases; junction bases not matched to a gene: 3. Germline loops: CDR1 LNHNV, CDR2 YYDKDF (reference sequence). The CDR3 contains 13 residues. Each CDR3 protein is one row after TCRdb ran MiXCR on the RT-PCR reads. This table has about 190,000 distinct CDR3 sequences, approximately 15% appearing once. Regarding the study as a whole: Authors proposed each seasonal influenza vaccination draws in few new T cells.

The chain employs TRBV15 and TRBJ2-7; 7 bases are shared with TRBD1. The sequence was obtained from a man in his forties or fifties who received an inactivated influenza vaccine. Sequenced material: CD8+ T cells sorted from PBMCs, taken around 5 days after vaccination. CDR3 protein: CATSGGQTYEQYF. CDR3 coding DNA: TGTGCCACCAGCGGGGGACAGACCTACGAGCAGTACTTC.